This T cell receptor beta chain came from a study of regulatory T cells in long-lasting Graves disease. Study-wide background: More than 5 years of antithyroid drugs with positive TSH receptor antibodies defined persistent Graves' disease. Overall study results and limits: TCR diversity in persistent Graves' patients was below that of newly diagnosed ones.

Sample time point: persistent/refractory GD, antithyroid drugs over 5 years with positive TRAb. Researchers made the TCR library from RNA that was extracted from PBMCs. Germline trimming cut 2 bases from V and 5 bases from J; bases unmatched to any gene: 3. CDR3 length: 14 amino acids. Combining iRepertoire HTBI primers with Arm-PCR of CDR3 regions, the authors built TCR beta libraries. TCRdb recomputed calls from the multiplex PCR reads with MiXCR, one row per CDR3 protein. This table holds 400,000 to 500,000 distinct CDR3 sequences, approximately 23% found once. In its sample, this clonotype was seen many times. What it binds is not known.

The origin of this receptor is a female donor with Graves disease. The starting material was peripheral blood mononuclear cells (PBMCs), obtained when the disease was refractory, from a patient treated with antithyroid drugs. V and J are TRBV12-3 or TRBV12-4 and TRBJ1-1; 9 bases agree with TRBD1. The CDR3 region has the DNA TGTGCCAGCAGTTTAACGACAGGGGGGACTGAAGCTTTCTTT. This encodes CASSLTTGGTEAFF.